The clone carrying this T cell receptor beta chain has more than one count but fewer than ten. This sample was taken from a study of a mutant IDH1 vaccine in newly diagnosed glioma. CDR3 size: 14 residues. Per the germline V gene, CDR1 is MNHNY and CDR2 is SVGAGI (reference sequence). Trimming cost V 5 bases and J 4 bases; bases outside gene matches: 4. TCRdb's copy holds only in-frame clones and misses some; the assay was immunoSEQ multiplex PCR. This table holds about 38,000 clones, just under 95% found once. The sample's time point: baseline, week 1 (first vaccination visit). The treatment was: pre-vaccination baseline after standard-of-care therapy.

The sequencing here drew on PBMCs, taken from a glioma patient treated with radiotherapy, temozolomide or both. This TCR derives from a man in his late teens or twenties with glioma. The chain combines TRBV6-6 with TRBJ2-7; TRBD1 matches at 11 bases. This chain's CDR3 is CASSRGQGGYEQYF. CDR3 sequence (DNA): TGTGCCAGCAGTCGGGGACAGGGGGGGTACGAGCAGTACTTC.